The clone carrying this T cell receptor beta chain was counted at least ten times. The record originates from a study of blood T cells in healthy people across ages. Study in general: Researchers report that template switching captured about one barcoded beta molecule per two T cells.

Sample-barcoded 5' priming and a J-beta primer mix drove a second PCR of about 7 to 11 cycles. TCRdb called the 5' RACE reads again in MiXCR, with one record for every CDR3 protein. This table has hundreds of thousands of distinct CDR3 sequences, about 28% appearing once. The V gene end was trimmed by 1 base and the J gene end by 1 base; junction bases not matched to a gene: 5. CDR3 length equals 16 residues. Germline values: CDR1 SGHTA, CDR2 FQGNSA. V is TRBV7-2 and J is TRBJ2-3; TRBD1 aligns across 7 bases. This clonotype was obtained from a woman of 80 years or more in good health. Source material: blood. The chain's CDR3 is CASSLVGTAGTDTQYF. In DNA, the CDR3 is TGTGCCAGCAGCTTAGTTGGGACAGCAGGCACAGATACGCAGTATTTT. The whole variable domain, filled in from reference TRBV7-2 and TRBJ2-3, reads GAGVSQSPSNKVTEKGKDVELRCDPISGHTALYWYRQSLGQGLEFLIYFQGNSAPDKSGLPSDRFSAERTGGSVSTLTIQRTQQEDSAVYLCASSLVGTAGTDTQYFGPGTRLTVL.